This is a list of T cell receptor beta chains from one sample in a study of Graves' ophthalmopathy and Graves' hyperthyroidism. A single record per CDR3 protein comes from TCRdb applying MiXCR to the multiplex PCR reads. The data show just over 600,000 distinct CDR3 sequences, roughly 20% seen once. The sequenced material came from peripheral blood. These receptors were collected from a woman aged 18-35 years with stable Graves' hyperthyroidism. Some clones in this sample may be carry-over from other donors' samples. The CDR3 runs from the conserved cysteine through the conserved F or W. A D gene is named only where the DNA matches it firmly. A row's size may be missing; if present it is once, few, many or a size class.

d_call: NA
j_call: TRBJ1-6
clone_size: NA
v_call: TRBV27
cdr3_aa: CASSLWGEGLNSPLHF
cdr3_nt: TGTGCCAGCAGTTTATGGGGAGAAGGGCTTAATTCACCCCTCCACTTT

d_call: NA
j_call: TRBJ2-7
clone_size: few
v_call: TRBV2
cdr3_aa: CASSGDSSKASYEQYF
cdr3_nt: TGTGCCAGCAGTGGCGACAGTTCTAAGGCCTCCTACGAGCAGTACTTC

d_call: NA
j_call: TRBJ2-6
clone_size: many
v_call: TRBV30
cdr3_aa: CAWRKPGVSGANVLTF
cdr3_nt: TGTGCCTGGAGGAAACCCGGCGTCTCTGGGGCCAACGTCCTGACTTTC

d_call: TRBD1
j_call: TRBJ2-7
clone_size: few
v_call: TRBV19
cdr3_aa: CASSKPGQGDEQYF
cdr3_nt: TGTGCCAGTTCCAAGCCGGGACAGGGAGACGAGCAGTACTTC

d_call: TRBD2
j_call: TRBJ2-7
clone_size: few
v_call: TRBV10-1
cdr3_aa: CASSESLAGVIEQYF
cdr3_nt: TGCGCCAGCAGTGAGTCGCTAGCGGGAGTTATCGAGCAGTACTTC

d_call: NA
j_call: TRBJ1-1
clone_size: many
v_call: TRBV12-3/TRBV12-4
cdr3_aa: CASSLGGPYTEAFF
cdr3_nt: TGTGCCAGCAGTTTAGGGGGCCCCTACACTGAAGCTTTCTTT

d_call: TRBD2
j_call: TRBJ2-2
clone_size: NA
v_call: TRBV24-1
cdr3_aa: CATSDWTSLGELFF
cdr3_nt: TGTGCCACCAGTGATTGGACTAGTCTCGGGGAGCTGTTTTTT

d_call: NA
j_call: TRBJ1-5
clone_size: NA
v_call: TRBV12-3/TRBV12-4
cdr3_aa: CASRGTAANQPQHF
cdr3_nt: TGTGCCAGCAGGGGTACAGCGGCCAATCAGCCTCAGCATTTT

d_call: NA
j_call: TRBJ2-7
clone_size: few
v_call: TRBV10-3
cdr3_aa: CAISESIAVGEQYF
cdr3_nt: TGTGCCATCAGTGAGTCGATAGCGGTGGGGGAGCAGTACTTC

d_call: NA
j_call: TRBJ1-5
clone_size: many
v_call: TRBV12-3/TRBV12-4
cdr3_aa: CASRARNQPQHF
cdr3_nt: TGTGCCAGCAGGGCTAGGAATCAGCCCCAGCATTTT

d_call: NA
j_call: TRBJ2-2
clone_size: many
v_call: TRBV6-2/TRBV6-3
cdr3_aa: CASRDPVNTGELFF
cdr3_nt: TGTGCCAGCAGGGATCCAGTTAACACCGGGGAGCTGTTTTTT

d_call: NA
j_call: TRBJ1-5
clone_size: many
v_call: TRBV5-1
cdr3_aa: CASSARLGDQPQHF
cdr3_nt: TGCGCCAGCAGCGCAAGGCTCGGGGATCAGCCCCAGCATTTT

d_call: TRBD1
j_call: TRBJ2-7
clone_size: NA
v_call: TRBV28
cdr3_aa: CASSLRDRGPGYF
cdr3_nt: TGTGCCAGCAGTCTCCGGGACAGGGGGCCAGGATACTTC

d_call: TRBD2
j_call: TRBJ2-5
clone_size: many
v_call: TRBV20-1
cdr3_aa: CSARIPGLAIRPVETQYF
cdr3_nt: TGCAGTGCTAGGATTCCGGGACTAGCGATACGGCCCGTGGAGACCCAGTACTTC

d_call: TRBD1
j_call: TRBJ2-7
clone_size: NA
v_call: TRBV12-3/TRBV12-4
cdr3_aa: CASGTGGPSYEQYF
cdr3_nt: TGTGCCAGCGGTACAGGGGGTCCCTCCTACGAGCAGTACTTC

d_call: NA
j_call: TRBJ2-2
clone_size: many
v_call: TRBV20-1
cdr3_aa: CSAVRYNTGELFF
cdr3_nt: TGCAGTGCCGTACGCTACAACACCGGGGAGCTGTTTTTT

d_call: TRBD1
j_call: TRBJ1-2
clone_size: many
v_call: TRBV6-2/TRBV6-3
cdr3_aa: CASSFQGAYGYTF
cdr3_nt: TGTGCCAGCAGTTTTCAGGGGGCCTATGGCTACACCTTC

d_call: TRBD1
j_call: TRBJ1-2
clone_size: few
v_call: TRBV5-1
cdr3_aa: CASSETGSGGYTF
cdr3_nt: TGCGCCAGCAGCGAGACAGGGTCCGGTGGCTACACCTTC

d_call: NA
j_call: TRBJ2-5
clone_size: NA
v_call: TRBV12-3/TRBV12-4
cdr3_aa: CASRPHATGPRGTQYF
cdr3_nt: TGTGCCAGCAGACCCCACGCGACGGGTCCAAGGGGGACCCAGTACTTC

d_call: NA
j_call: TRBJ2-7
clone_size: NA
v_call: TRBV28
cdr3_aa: CASRTGEGSSYEQYF
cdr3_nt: TGTGCCAGCCGAACCGGCGAGGGCAGCTCCTACGAGCAGTACTTC

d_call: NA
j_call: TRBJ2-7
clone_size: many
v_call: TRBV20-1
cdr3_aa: CSGLGDGAYEQYF
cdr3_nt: TGCAGTGGATTAGGGGACGGCGCATACGAGCAGTACTTC

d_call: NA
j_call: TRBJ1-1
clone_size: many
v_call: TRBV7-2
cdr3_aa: CASSRGISNTEAFF
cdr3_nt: TGTGCCAGCAGCCGGGGGATTTCGAACACTGAAGCTTTCTTT

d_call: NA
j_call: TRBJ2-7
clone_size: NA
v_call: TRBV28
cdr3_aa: CASRKLGPYEQYF
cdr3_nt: TGTGCCAGCAGAAAACTGGGTCCCTACGAGCAGTACTTC

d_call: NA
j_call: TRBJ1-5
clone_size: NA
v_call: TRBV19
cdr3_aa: CAPETAIRNQPQHF
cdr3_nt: TGTGCCCCCGAGACAGCTATACGCAATCAGCCCCAGCATTTT

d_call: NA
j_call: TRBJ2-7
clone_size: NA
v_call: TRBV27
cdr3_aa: CASSLSNRGLEQYF
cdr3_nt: TGTGCCAGCAGTTTATCTAACCGGGGGCTCGAGCAGTACTTC

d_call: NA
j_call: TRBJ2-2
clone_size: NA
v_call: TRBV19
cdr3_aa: CASSTPPGELFF
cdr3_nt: TGTGCCAGTAGTACCCCACCCGGGGAGCTGTTTTTT

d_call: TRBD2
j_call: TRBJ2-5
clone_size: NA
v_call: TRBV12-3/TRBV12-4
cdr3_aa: CASSLLAGRPGRETQYF
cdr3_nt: TGTGCCAGCAGTTTACTAGCGGGGAGGCCAGGGAGAGAGACCCAGTACTTC

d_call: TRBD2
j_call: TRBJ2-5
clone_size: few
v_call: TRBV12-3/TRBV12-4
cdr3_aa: CASSLAGGMETQYF
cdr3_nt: TGTGCCAGCAGTCTAGCGGGAGGAATGGAGACCCAGTACTTC

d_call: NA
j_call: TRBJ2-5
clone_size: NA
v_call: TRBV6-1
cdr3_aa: CASANGQETQYF
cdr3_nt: TGTGCCAGCGCCAACGGCCAAGAGACCCAGTACTTC

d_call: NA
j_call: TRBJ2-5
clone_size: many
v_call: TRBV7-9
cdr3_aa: CASRGRNQETQYF
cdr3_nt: TGTGCCAGCCGGGGGAGGAACCAAGAGACCCAGTACTTC

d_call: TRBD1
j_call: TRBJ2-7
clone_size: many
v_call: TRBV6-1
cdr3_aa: CASRNSLGQGTYEQYF
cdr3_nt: TGTGCCAGCAGGAATTCCTTGGGACAGGGGACCTACGAGCAGTACTTC

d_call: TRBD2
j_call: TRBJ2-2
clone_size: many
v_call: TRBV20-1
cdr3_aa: CSARLAGGPETGELFF
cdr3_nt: TGCAGTGCTAGATTAGCGGGAGGGCCGGAAACCGGGGAGCTGTTTTTT

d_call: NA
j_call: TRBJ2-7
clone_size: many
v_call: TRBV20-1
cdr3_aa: CSARPSRRDGEQYF
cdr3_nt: TGCAGTGCTAGACCTAGTAGACGCGATGGCGAGCAGTACTTC

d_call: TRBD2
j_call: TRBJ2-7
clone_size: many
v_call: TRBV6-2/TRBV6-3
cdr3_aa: CASSRGTSGRYEQYF
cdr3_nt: TGTGCCAGCAGTCGAGGGACTAGCGGGCGGTACGAGCAGTACTTC

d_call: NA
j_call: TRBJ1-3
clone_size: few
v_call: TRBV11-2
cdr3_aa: CASSPQVSGNTIYF
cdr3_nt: TGTGCCAGCAGCCCACAGGTCTCTGGAAACACCATATATTTT

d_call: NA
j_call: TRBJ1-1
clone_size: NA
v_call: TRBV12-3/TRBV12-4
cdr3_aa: CASSTLRNTEAFF
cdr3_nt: TGTGCCAGCAGTACTCTCCGAAACACTGAAGCTTTCTTT

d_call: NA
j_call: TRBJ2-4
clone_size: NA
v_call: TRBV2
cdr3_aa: CASRESYVAKNIQYF
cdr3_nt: TGTGCCAGCAGGGAATCGTACGTGGCCAAAAACATTCAGTACTTC

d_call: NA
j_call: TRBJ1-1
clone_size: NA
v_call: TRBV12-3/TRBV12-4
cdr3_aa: CASSLIRTAEAFF
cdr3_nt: TGTGCCAGCAGCTTAATTAGGACAGCTGAAGCTTTCTTT

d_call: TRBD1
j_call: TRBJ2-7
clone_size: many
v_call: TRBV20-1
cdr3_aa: CSARDETGGGYEQYF
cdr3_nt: TGCAGTGCTAGAGATGAGACAGGGGGCGGGTACGAGCAGTACTTC

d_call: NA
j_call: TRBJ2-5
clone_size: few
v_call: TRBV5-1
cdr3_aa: CASSLALGIGAETRYF
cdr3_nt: TGCGCCAGCAGCTTGGCCCTGGGGATTGGGGCGGAGACCCGGTACTTC

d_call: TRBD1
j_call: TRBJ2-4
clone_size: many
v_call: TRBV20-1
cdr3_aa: CSAGRQGAKNIQYF
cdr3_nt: TGCAGTGCTGGCAGACAGGGGGCCAAAAACATTCAGTACTTC

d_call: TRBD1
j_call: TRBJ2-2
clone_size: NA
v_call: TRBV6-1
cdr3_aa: CASMGTGDTGELFF
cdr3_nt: TGTGCCAGCATGGGGACAGGGGACACCGGGGAGCTGTTTTTT

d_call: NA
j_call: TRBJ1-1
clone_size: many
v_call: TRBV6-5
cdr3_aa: CASRGEGGRNTEAFF
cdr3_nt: TGTGCCAGCAGGGGGGAGGGCGGCCGGAACACTGAAGCTTTCTTT

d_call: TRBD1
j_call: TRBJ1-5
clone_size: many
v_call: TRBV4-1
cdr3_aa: CASSQVNFIGQGNQPQHF
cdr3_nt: TGCGCCAGCAGCCAAGTAAATTTCATCGGACAGGGCAATCAGCCCCAGCATTTT

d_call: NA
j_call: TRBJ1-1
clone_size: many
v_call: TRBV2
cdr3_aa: CASSRRGGKFYTEAFF
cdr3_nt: TGTGCCAGCAGTCGTCGAGGAGGGAAGTTCTACACTGAAGCTTTCTTT

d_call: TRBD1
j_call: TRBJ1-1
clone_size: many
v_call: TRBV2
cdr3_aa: CASSDPGGGTEAFF
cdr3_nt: TGTGCCAGCAGTGACCCAGGGGGGGGCACTGAAGCTTTCTTT

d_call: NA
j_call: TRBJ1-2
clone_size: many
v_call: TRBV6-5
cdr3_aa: CASSYSGRADGYTF
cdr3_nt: TGTGCCAGCAGTTACTCCGGCAGGGCGGATGGCTACACCTTC

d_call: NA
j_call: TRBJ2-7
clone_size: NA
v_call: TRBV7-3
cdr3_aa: CASSSSGAFFEQYF
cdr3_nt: TGTGCCAGCAGTTCCTCAGGGGCTTTCTTCGAGCAGTACTTC

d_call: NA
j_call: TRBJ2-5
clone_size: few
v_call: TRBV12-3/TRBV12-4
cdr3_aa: CASTPWSGETQYF
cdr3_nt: TGTGCCAGCACCCCGTGGAGCGGAGAGACCCAGTACTTC

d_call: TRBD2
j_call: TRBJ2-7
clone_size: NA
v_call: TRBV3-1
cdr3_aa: CASSQGGGGEQYF
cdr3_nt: TGTGCCAGCAGCCAAGGGGGCGGGGGAGAGCAGTACTTC

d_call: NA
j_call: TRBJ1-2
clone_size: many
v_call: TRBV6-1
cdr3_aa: CATTRDAANYGYTF
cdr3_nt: TGTGCCACCACCCGGGACGCTGCTAACTATGGCTACACCTTC

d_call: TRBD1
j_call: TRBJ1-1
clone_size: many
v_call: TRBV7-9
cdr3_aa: CASSLPTGETFF
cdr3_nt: TGTGCCAGCAGCTTACCGACAGGGGAGACTTTCTTT